The rows below give T cell receptor beta chains drawn from one sample of a study of T cells after yellow fever vaccination. TCRdb ran MiXCR on the 5' RACE reads and lists one entry per CDR3 protein. The data show just under 600,000 distinct CDR3 sequences, roughly 12% seen once. This sample comprised PBMCs, obtained on the day of the yellow fever booster vaccination. These receptors were taken from a young man who received the YFV17D yellow fever vaccine. CDR3s include the opening cysteine and the closing phenylalanine or tryptophan. The order of the fields is D gene, J gene, V gene, clone size, CDR3 length, CDR3 DNA, CDR3 protein. A D gene is named only where the DNA matches it firmly. Rows give clone size only sometimes, using once, few, many, or a class for an expanded clone.

D gene: NA; J gene: TRBJ2-1; V gene: TRBV4-2; clone size: few; CDR3 length: 14; CDR3 DNA: TGTGCCAGCAGCCAAGACCCGGGAGACAATGAGCAGTTCTTC; CDR3 protein: CASSQDPGDNEQFF
D gene: TRBD2; J gene: TRBJ2-5; V gene: TRBV25-1; clone size: few; CDR3 length: 15; CDR3 DNA: TGTGCCAGCAGTGGGCTGGGGACTAGCGTAGAGACCCAGTACTTC; CDR3 protein: CASSGLGTSVETQYF
D gene: NA; J gene: TRBJ2-7; V gene: TRBV18; clone size: NA; CDR3 length: 16; CDR3 DNA: TGTGCCAGCTCACCGAGCGGGCTTATATCCTCCTACGAGCAGTACTTC; CDR3 protein: CASSPSGLISSYEQYF
D gene: NA; J gene: TRBJ2-7; V gene: TRBV6-2/TRBV6-3; clone size: few; CDR3 length: 14; CDR3 DNA: TGTGCCAGCACCCCAGCCGCCTTAACCTACGAGCAGTACTTC; CDR3 protein: CASTPAALTYEQYF
D gene: NA; J gene: TRBJ1-5; V gene: TRBV6-2/TRBV6-3; clone size: NA; CDR3 length: 13; CDR3 DNA: TGTGCCAGCAGTCCCGAGGGGGGAAGGCCCCAGCATTTT; CDR3 protein: CASSPEGGRPQHF
D gene: TRBD2; J gene: TRBJ2-3; V gene: TRBV7-2; clone size: NA; CDR3 length: 15; CDR3 DNA: TGTGCCAGCAGCTTCAACCAAGCGGGGGGGGGTACGCAGTATTTT; CDR3 protein: CASSFNQAGGGTQYF
D gene: TRBD2; J gene: TRBJ2-3; V gene: TRBV9; clone size: NA; CDR3 length: 19; CDR3 DNA: TGTGCCAGCAGCACAGGACTAGCGGGAGTTGGGATGGTTACAGATACGCAGTATTTT; CDR3 protein: CASSTGLAGVGMVTDTQYF
D gene: NA; J gene: TRBJ1-5; V gene: TRBV5-6; clone size: NA; CDR3 length: 15; CDR3 DNA: TGTGCCAGCAGCTTGGGTAGGGATGGCAATCAGCCCCAGCATTTT; CDR3 protein: CASSLGRDGNQPQHF
D gene: NA; J gene: TRBJ2-7; V gene: TRBV7-2; clone size: many; CDR3 length: 15; CDR3 DNA: TGTGCCAGCAGCTTAGATCTTAGGAGCTCCTACGAGCAGTACTTC; CDR3 protein: CASSLDLRSSYEQYF
D gene: TRBD2; J gene: TRBJ2-3; V gene: TRBV6-4; clone size: few; CDR3 length: 12; CDR3 DNA: TGTGCCAGCAGAGCTAGCGGGAGTGGAATGTATTTT; CDR3 protein: CASRASGSGMYF
D gene: TRBD1; J gene: TRBJ1-3; V gene: TRBV20-1; clone size: NA; CDR3 length: 14; CDR3 DNA: TGCAGTGCTAGTGCAGGGGGAGCTGGAAACACCATATATTTT; CDR3 protein: CSASAGGAGNTIYF
D gene: NA; J gene: TRBJ2-1; V gene: TRBV5-1; clone size: few; CDR3 length: 15; CDR3 DNA: TGCGCCAGCGCTGGGGCGAACCCGACCTACAATGAGCAGTTCTTC; CDR3 protein: CASAGANPTYNEQFF
D gene: TRBD2; J gene: TRBJ2-3; V gene: TRBV7-6; clone size: few; CDR3 length: 15; CDR3 DNA: TGTGCCAGCAGCTCAGCGGGAGCGCGTGGAGATACGCAGTATTTT; CDR3 protein: CASSSAGARGDTQYF
D gene: NA; J gene: TRBJ1-1; V gene: TRBV30; clone size: NA; CDR3 length: 14; CDR3 DNA: TGTGCCTGGAGTGTACTTGGGAGAATTAGTGAAGCTTTCTTT; CDR3 protein: CAWSVLGRISEAFF
D gene: NA; J gene: TRBJ2-3; V gene: TRBV10-3; clone size: few; CDR3 length: 12; CDR3 DNA: TGTGCCATCAGTGAAAACACAGATACGCAGTATTTT; CDR3 protein: CAISENTDTQYF
D gene: TRBD2; J gene: TRBJ2-3; V gene: TRBV11-2; clone size: NA; CDR3 length: 18; CDR3 DNA: TGTGCCAGCAGCTCTCCTAGCGGGAGCACCATAATCACAGATACGCAGTATTTT; CDR3 protein: CASSSPSGSTIITDTQYF
D gene: NA; J gene: TRBJ1-4; V gene: TRBV20-1; clone size: NA; CDR3 length: 16; CDR3 DNA: TGCAGTGCTAGGGACGGACGGCTCCTCGCTAATGAAAAACTGTTTTTT; CDR3 protein: CSARDGRLLANEKLFF
D gene: TRBD2; J gene: TRBJ2-3; V gene: TRBV18; clone size: NA; CDR3 length: 17; CDR3 DNA: TGTGCCAGCTCACCCGGTAGCGGGACGTCTAGCACAGATACGCAGTATTTT; CDR3 protein: CASSPGSGTSSTDTQYF